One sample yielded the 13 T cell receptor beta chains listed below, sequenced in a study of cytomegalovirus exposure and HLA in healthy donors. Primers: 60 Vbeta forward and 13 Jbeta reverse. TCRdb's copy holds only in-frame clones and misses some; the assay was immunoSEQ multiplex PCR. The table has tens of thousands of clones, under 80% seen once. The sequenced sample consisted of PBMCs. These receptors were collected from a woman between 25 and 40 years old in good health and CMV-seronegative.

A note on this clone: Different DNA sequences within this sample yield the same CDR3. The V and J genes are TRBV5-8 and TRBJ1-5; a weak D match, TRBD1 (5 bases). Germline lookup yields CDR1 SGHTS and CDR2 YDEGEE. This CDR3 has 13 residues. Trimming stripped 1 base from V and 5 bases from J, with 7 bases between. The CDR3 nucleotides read TGTGCCAGCAGCTTGCGGGGGGATCAGCCCCAGCATTTT. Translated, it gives CASSLRGDQPQHF.

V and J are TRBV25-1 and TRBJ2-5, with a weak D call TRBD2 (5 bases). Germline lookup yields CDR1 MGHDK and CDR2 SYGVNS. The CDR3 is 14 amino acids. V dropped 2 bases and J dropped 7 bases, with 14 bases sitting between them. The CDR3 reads CASSEIYPEGTQYF. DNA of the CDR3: TGTGCCAGCAGTGAAATATATCCAGAGGGGACCCAGTACTTC.

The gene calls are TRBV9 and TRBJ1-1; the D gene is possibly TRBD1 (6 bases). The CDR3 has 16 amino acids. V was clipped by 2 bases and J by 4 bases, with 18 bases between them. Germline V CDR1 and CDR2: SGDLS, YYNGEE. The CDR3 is CASSVDSFGAVTEAFF. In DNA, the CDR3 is TGTGCCAGCAGCGTGGACAGTTTTGGGGCGGTCACTGAAGCTTTCTTT.

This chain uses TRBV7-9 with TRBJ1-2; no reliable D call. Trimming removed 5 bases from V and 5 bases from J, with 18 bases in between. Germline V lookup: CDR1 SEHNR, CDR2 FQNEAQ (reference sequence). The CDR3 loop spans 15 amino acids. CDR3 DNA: TGTGCCAGCAGCCCGGCCAGCGGGGTGGGTTATGGCTACACCTTC. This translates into CASSPASGVGYGYTF.

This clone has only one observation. The CDR3 here is CASSLGGQSGANVLTF. The CDR3 DNA reads as TGTGCCAGCAGTTTAGGGGGACAATCTGGGGCCAACGTCCTGACTTTC. The chain employs TRBV28 and TRBJ2-6; the D gene is possibly TRBD1 (6 bases). Trimming shortened V by 2 bases and J by 1 base, and 9 bases separated the two germline ends. CDR3 length: 16 amino acids. Germline V gene lookup returns CDR1 MDHEN and CDR2 SYDVKM.

The CDR3 loop reads CASDPSGLAGVEQFF. The CDR3 bases are TGCGCCAGCGACCCTTCGGGACTAGCGGGAGTTGAGCAGTTCTTC. The J gene is TRBJ2-1, the V gene TRBV5-1; 14 bases match TRBD2. With 7 bases clipped from V and 9 bases from J, the junction kept 9 bases outside the gene matches. The CDR3 covers 15 residues. Per the germline V gene, CDR1 is SGHRS and CDR2 is YFSETQ.

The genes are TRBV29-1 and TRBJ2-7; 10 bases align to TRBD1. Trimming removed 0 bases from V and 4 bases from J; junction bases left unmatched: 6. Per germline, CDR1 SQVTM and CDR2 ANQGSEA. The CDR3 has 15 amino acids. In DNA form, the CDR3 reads TGCAGCGTTGAAGAATGGACAGGGGGGAGATACGAGCAGTACGTC. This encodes CSVEEWTGGRYEQYV.

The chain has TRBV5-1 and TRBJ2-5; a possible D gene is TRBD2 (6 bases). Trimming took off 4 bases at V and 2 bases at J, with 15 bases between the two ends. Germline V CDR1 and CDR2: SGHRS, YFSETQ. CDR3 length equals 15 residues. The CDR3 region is CASSNSGGTQETQYF. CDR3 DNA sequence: TGCGCCAGCAGCAATTCTGGAGGGACGCAAGAGACCCAGTACTTC.

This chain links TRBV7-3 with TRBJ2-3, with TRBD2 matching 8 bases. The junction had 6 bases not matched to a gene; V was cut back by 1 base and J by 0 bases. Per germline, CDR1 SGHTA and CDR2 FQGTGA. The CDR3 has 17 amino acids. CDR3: CASSLSLAGGSTDTQYF. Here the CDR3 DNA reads TGTGCCAGCAGCTTAAGTCTAGCGGGCGGGAGCACAGATACGCAGTATTTT.

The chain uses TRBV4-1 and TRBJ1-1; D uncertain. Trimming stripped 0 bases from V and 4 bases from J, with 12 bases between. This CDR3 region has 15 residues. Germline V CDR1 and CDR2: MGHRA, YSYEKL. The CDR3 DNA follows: TGCGCCAGCAGCCAAGATCGGGGAACGGGCACTGAAGCTTTCTTT. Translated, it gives CASSQDRGTGTEAFF.

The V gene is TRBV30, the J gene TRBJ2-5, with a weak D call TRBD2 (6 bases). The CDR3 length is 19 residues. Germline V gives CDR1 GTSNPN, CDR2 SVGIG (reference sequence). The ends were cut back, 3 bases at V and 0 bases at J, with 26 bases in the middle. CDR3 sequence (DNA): TGTGCCTGGAGGGGGGGACCCGCTCCCGAACGGCAAGACCAAGAGACCCAGTACTTC. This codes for CAWRGGPAPERQDQETQYF.

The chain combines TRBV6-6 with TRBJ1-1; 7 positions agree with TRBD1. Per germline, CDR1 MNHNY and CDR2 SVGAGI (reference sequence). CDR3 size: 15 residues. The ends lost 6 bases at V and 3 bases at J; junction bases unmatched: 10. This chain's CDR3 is CASRKHRGSDTEAFF. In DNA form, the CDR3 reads TGTGCCAGCAGAAAACACAGGGGAAGTGACACTGAAGCTTTCTTT.

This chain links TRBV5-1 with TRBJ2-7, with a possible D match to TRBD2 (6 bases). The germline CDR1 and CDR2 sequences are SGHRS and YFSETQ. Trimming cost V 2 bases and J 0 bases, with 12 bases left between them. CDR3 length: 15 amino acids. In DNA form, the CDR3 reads TGCGCCAGCAGCTTACGACTAGAGAACTCCTACGAGCAGTACTTC. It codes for CASSLRLENSYEQYF.